The 8 T cell receptor beta chains below all came from one sample that was sequenced in a study of T cell changes during pregnancy in multiple sclerosis. Profiling relied on immunoSEQ multiplex PCR, and the TCRdb table lists in-frame clones only, not all of them. The sample holds fewer than 90,000 clones; about 94% are singletons and the top ten take 1.5% to 2%. Here the sequenced sample was peripheral blood, taken after pregnancy. These receptors were collected from a female donor in good health, enrolled as a control in a pregnancy study.

V gene TRBV5-1 combines with J gene TRBJ1-3; possibly TRBD1 for D (6 bases). CDR1 and CDR2 (germline): SGHRS, YFSETQ. This CDR3 is 15 amino acids long. V was trimmed by 4 bases and J by 0 bases, leaving 11 bases between them. The DNA of the CDR3 is TGCGCCAGCAGCCCTACAGGGCTCTCTGGAAACACCATATATTTT. Translating gives CASSPTGLSGNTIYF.

The chain carries TRBV5-1 and TRBJ2-5; possible D gene TRBD1, 6 bases. V was pared by 4 bases and J by 4 bases, with 14 bases between. CDR3 size: 14 residues. Germline values: CDR1 SGHRS, CDR2 YFSETQ. CDR3 bases: TGCGCCAGCAGCCCCTCAGGGGACCGAGAGACCCAGTACTTC. Protein product: CASSPSGDRETQYF. Full variable domain (outside the CDR3, taken from reference TRBV5-1 and TRBJ2-5): KAGVTQTPRYLIKTRGQQVTLSCSPISGHRSVSWYQQTPGQGLQFLFEYFSETQRNKGNFPGRFSGRQFSNSRSEMNVSTLELGDSALYLCASSPSGDRETQYFGPGTRLLVL.

The V and J genes are TRBV27 and TRBJ2-1, with D possibly matching TRBD2 (5 bases). Looked up from germline, CDR1 is MNHEY and CDR2 is SMNVEV (reference sequence). The V end lost 1 base, the J end lost 11 bases, and 9 bases lay between the germline ends. The CDR3 loop spans 12 amino acids. CDR3: CASSLFPGKQFF. CDR3 DNA sequence: TGTGCCAGCAGTTTATTTCCGGGGAAGCAGTTCTTC.

This clone was picked up a small number of times. The genes are TRBV5-1 and TRBJ1-1, with D possibly being TRBD1 (5 bases). The V end was cut by 6 bases, the J end by 0 bases, with 9 bases between. This CDR3 spans 13 amino acids. Germline V gene sequence: CDR1 SGHRS, CDR2 YFSETQ. CDR3 protein: CASTRTLNTEAFF. The CDR3 nucleotides read TGCGCCAGCACGAGGACACTGAACACTGAAGCTTTCTTT.

The chain is built from TRBV28 and TRBJ2-7; TRBD1 matches 7 bases. There are 14 residues in the CDR3. CDR1 is MDHEN, CDR2 SYDVKM, per germline. Trimming took 8 bases from V and 2 from J; bases not matched to a gene: 9. This CDR3 reads CASSRDSVTYEQYF. The DNA of the CDR3 is TGTGCCAGCTCTCGGGACAGTGTTACCTACGAGCAGTACTTC.

V and J are TRBV6-6 and TRBJ1-4; possible D gene TRBD1, 5 bases. CDR3 length equals 14 residues. V shed 11 bases and J shed 4 bases, with 17 bases lying between them. Germline V gene sequence: CDR1 MNHNY, CDR2 SVGAGI (reference sequence). The CDR3: CASYLGQGNEKLFF. The CDR3 region has the DNA TGTGCCTCCTATCTCGGGCAGGGTAATGAAAAACTGTTTTTT.

The rearrangement joins TRBV28 to TRBJ2-1, with D unclear. The CDR3 has 14 residues. V lost 3 bases, J lost 4 bases, and 10 bases lay in between. The V gene's germline CDR1 is MDHEN and CDR2 SYDVKM. The CDR3 reads CASSFGPGYNEQFF. The CDR3 nucleotides are TGTGCCAGCAGTTTTGGCCCCGGGTACAATGAGCAGTTCTTC.

V and J are TRBV19 and TRBJ1-2; 11 nucleotides line up with TRBD1. This CDR3 region has 16 residues. J gave up 4 bases and V 5 bases, and 9 bases lay outside the gene matches. CDR1 and CDR2 from the germline V gene are LNHDA and SQIVND (reference sequence). In DNA, the CDR3 is TGTGCCAGTAGTCCCCCGGGACAGGGGGTTTTCTATGGCTACACCTTC. As protein: CASSPPGQGVFYGYTF.